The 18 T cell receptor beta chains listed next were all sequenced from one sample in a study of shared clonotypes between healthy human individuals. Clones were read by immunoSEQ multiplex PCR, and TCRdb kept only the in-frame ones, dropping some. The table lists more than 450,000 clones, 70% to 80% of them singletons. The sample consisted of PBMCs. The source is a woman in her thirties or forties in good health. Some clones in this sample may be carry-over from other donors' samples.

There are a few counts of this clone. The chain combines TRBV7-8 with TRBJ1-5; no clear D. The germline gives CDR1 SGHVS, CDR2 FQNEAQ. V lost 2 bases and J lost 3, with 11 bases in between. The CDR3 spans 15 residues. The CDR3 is CASSLSTGTNQPQHF. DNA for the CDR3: TGTGCCAGCAGCTTAAGTACTGGAACCAATCAGCCCCAGCATTTT.

In DNA form, the CDR3 reads TGTGCCTGGAGACCCCCGTGGGGGGCGAACACTGAAGCTTTCTTT. Encoded protein: CAWRPPWGANTEAFF. V is TRBV30 and J is TRBJ1-1, with D perhaps matching TRBD1 (6 bases). Trimming cost V 3 bases and J 1 base, with 15 bases left between them. Germline V gene sequence: CDR1 GTSNPN, CDR2 SVGIG (reference sequence). The CDR3 extends over 15 amino acids.

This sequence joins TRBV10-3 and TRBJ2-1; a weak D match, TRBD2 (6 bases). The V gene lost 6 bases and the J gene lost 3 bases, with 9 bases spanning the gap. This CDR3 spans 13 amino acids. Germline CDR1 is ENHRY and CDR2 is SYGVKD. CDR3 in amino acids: CAISRLDYNEQFF. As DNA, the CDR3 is TGTGCCATCAGCAGACTAGACTACAATGAGCAGTTCTTC.

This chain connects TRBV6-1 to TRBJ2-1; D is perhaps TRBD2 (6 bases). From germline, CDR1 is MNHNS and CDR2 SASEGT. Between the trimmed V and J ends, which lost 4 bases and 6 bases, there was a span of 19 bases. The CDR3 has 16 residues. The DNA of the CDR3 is TGTGCCAGCAGTGGACGAGGCAGCGGAGGGCTCAATGAGCAGTTCTTC. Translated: CASSGRGSGGLNEQFF.

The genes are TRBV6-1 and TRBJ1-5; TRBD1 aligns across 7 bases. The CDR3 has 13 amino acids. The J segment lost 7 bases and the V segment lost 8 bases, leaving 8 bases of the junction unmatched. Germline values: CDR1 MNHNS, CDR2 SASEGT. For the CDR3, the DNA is TGTGCCAGCGGGATGACAGGGCGGCAGCCCCAGCATTTT. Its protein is CASGMTGRQPQHF.

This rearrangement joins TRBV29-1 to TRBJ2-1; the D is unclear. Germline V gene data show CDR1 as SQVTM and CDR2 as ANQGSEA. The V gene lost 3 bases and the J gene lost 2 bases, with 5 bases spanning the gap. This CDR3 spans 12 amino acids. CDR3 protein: CSVDGAYNEQFF. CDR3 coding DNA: TGCAGCGTTGACGGCGCCTACAATGAGCAGTTCTTC.

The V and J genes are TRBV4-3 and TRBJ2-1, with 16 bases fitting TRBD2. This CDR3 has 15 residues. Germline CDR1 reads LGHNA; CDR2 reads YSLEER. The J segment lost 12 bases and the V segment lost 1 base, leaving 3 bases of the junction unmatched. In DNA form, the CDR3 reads TGCGCCAGCAGCCAAGCGGGACTAGCGGGAGGGGTGCAGTTCTTC. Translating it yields CASSQAGLAGGVQFF.

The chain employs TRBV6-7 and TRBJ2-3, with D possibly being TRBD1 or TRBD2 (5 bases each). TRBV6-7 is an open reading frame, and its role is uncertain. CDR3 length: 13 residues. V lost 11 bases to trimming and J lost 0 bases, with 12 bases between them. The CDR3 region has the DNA TGTGCCTCCCATCGGGACAGCACAGATACGCAGTATTTT. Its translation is CASHRDSTDTQYF.

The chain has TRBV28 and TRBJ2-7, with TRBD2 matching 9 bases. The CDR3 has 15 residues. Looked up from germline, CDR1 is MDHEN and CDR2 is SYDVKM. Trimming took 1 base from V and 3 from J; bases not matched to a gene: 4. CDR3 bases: TGTGCCAGCAGTTTATCCGGCGGGAGGGACTACGAGCAGTACTTC. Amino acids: CASSLSGGRDYEQYF.

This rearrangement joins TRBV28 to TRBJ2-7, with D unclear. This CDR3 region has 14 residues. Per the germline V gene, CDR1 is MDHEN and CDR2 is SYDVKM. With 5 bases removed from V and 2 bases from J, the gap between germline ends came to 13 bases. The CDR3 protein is CASSKDRLPYEQYF. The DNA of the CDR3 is TGTGCCAGCAGTAAAGATCGGCTTCCCTACGAGCAGTACTTC.

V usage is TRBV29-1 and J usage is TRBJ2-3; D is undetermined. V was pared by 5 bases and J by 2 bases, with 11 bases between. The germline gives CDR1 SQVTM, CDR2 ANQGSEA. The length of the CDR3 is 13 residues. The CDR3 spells CSVRKAVTDTQYF. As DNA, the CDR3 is TGCAGCGTTAGGAAGGCGGTCACAGATACGCAGTATTTT.

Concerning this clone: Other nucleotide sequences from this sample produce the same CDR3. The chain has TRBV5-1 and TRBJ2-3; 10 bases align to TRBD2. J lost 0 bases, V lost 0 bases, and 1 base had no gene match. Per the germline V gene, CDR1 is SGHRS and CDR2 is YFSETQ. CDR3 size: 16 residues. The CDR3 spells CASSLVLAGSTDTQYF. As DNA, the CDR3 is TGCGCCAGCAGCTTGGTACTAGCGGGAAGCACAGATACGCAGTATTTT.

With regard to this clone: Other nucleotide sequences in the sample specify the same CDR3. The CDR3 bases are TGCAGTGCTAGAGGCCCCTACGAGCAGTACTTC. The encoded protein is CSARGPYEQYF. This chain uses TRBV20-1 with TRBJ2-7, with D unclear. V lost 1 base and J 2 bases, leaving 3 bases between the germline ends. The length of the CDR3 is 11 residues. Germline assignment: CDR1 DFQATT and CDR2 SNEGSKA (reference sequence).

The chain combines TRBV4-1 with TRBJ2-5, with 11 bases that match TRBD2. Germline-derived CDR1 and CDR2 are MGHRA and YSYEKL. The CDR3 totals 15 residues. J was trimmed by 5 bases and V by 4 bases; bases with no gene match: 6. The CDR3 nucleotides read TGCGCCAGCAGCCTCACTAGCGGGAGAGATGAGACCCAGTACTTC. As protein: CASSLTSGRDETQYF.

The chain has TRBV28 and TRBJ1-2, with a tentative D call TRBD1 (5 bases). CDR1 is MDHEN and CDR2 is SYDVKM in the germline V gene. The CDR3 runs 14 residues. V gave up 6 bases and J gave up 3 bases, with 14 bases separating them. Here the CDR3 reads CASSSPGLDYGYTF. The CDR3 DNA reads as TGTGCCAGCAGCTCCCCGGGACTCGACTATGGCTACACCTTC.

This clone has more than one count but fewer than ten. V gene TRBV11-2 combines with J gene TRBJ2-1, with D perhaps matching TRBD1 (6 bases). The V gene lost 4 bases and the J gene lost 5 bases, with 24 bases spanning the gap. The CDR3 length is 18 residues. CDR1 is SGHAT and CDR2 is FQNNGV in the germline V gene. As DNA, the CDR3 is TGTGCCAGCAGCTCGATCTCCCACCGGGACACAGGAAACAATGAGCAGTTCTTC. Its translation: CASSSISHRDTGNNEQFF.

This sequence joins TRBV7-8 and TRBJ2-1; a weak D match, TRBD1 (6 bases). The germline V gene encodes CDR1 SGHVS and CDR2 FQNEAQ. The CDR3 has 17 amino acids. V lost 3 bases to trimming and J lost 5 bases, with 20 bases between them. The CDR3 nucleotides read TGTGCCAGCAGCTTGTGGGCCGGGACAAACAGGGACAATGAGCAGTTCTTC. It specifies CASSLWAGTNRDNEQFF.

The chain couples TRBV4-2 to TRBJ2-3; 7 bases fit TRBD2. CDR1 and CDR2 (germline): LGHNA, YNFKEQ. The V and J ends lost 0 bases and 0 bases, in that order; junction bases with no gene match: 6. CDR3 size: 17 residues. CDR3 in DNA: TGTGCCAGCAGCCAAGATCAATTTAGCGGGAGCACAGATACGCAGTATTTT. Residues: CASSQDQFSGSTDTQYF.